This is a list of T cell receptor beta chains from one sample in a study of T cell repertoires in cytomegalovirus infection. TCRdb passed the reads through MiXCR, listing each CDR3 protein once. The data show around 530,000 distinct CDR3 sequences, 16% seen once. The sample was CD8+ T cells from PBMCs. The source of these receptors is a human donor in good health (CMV status not recorded). Some clones in this sample may be carry-over from other donors' samples. Both conserved end residues are part of each CDR3. Each record gives: D gene, clone size, J gene, CDR3 length, V gene, CDR3 protein, CDR3 DNA. D genes are given only for firm matches. Expanded clones are given a class, and other clones once, few, many or no size at all.

>NA|few|TRBJ2-2|13|TRBV9
CASSVGVGGELFF
TGTGCCAGCAGCGTGGGGGTCGGCGGGGAGCTGTTTTTT
>NA|NA|TRBJ2-7|15|TRBV7-9
CASSGEGARNYEQYF
TGTGCCAGCAGCGGCGAGGGAGCGAGAAACTACGAGCAGTACTTC
>TRBD2|NA|TRBJ2-1|18|TRBV3-1
CASSQDGSTSGTHNEQFF
TGTGCCAGCAGCCAAGATGGTAGCACTAGCGGGACCCACAATGAGCAGTTCTTC
>TRBD2|few|TRBJ2-7|13|TRBV5-1
CASSLEGLGEQYF
TGCGCCAGCAGCTTGGAGGGACTAGGGGAGCAGTACTTC
>NA|many|TRBJ1-6|14|TRBV7-3
CASSLSPMESPLHF
TGTGCCAGCAGCTTATCACCAATGGAATCACCCCTCCACTTT
>NA|many|TRBJ1-2|13|TRBV12-3/TRBV12-4
CASSPDRNYGYTF
TGTGCCAGCAGTCCTGACAGAAACTATGGCTACACCTTC
>TRBD1|few|TRBJ2-1|16|TRBV7-9
CASSNPGGRDNNEQFF
TGTGCCAGCAGCAACCCAGGGGGTAGGGACAACAATGAGCAGTTCTTC
>NA|many|TRBJ2-3|11|TRBV10-3
CAITYGDTQYF
TGTGCCATCACCTATGGCGATACGCAGTATTTT
>TRBD2|many|TRBJ2-7|16|TRBV7-2
CASSLVGGRALYEQYF
TGTGCCAGCAGCTTAGTCGGCGGGAGGGCCCTCTACGAGCAGTACTTC
>NA|few|TRBJ1-5|15|TRBV27
CASSLSGEYNQPQHF
TGTGCCAGCAGTTTATCTGGGGAGTACAATCAGCCCCAGCATTTT
>TRBD2|many|TRBJ2-1|15|TRBV10-3
CAISRTDRGGNEQFF
TGTGCCATCAGTCGGACCGATCGGGGGGGCAATGAGCAGTTCTTC
>NA|many|TRBJ2-5|19|TRBV28
CASRTKKTTRQSGGETQYF
TGTGCCAGCAGAACAAAGAAAACAACACGACAAAGCGGTGGCGAGACCCAGTACTTC